This TCR beta chain was observed in a study of blood T cell repertoires in COVID-19. About the research overall: Acute and convalescent COVID-19 samples came from the United States, Italy and Spain. PBMCs, B-cell-depleted T cells, or T cells were the source of the cDNA or gDNA that made up the material.

V lost 2 bases and J 4 bases, leaving 12 bases between the germline ends. The germline V gene has CDR1 SQVTM and CDR2 ANQGSEA. The CDR3 length is 14 residues. Authors' methods: Estimation of nucleated cell counts relied on the amplification of reference gene primers. Method: immunoSEQ multiplex PCR; TCRdb's copy keeps in-frame clones and lacks some. Clone size and V and J calls were adopted from that table, with D and trimming inferred from the DNA. The profile shows under 350,000 clones, 75% to 90% of them singletons. This sequence joins TRBV29-1 and TRBJ2-1; maybe TRBD2 (6 bases). The sequenced material came from peripheral blood. The receptor was derived from a man aged 40-50 years with acute or convalescent COVID-19. The CDR3 nucleotides are TGCAGCGTTGAACGAAGCGGAGGGTACAATGAGCAGTTCTTC. Protein: CSVERSGGYNEQFF.